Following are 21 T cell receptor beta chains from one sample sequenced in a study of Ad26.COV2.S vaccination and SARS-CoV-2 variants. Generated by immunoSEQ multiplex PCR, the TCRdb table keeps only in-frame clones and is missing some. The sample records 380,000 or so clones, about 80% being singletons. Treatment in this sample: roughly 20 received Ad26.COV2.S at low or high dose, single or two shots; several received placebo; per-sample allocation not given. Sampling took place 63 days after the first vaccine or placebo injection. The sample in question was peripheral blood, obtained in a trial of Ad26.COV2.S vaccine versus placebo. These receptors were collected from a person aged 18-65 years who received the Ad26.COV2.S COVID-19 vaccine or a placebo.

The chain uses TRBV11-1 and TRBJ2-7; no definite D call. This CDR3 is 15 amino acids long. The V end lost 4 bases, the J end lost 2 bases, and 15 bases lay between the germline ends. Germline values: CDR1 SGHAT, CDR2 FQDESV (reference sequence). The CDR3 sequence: CASSSGPASTYEQYF. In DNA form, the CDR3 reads TGTGCCAGCAGCTCTGGACCTGCGTCCACCTACGAGCAGTACTTC.

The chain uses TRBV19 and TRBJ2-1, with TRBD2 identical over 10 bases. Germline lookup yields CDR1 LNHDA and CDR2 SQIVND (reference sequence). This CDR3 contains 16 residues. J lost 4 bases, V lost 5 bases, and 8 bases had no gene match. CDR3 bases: TGTGCCAGTAGTTTATGGACTAGCGGCACTTACAATGAGCAGTTCTTC. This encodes CASSLWTSGTYNEQFF.

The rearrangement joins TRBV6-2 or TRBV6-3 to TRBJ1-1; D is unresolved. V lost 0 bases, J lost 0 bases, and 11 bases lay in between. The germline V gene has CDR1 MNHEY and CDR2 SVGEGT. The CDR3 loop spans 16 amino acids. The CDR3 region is CASSYSTAEMNTEAFF. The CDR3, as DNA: TGTGCCAGCAGTTACTCGACGGCCGAGATGAACACTGAAGCTTTCTTT.

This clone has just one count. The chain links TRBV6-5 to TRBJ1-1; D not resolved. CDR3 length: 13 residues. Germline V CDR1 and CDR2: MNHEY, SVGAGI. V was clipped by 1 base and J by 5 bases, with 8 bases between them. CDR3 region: CASSYYRRTEAFF. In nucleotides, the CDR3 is TGTGCCAGCAGTTACTACCGCAGGACTGAAGCTTTCTTT.

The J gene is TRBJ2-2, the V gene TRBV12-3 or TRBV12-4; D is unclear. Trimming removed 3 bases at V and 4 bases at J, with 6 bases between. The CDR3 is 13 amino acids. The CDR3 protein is CASSFTGTGELFF. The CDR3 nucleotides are TGTGCCAGCAGTTTCACGGGCACCGGGGAGCTGTTTTTT.

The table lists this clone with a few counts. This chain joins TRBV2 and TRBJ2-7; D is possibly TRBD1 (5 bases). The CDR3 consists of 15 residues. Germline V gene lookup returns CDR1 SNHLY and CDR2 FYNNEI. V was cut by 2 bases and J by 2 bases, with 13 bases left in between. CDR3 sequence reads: CASSESRVRTYEQYF. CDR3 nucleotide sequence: TGTGCCAGCAGTGAATCCAGGGTCCGCACCTACGAGCAGTACTTC.

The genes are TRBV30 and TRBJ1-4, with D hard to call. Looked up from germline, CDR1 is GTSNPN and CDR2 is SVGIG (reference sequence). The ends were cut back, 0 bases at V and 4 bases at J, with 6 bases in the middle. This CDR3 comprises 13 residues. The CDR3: CAWSVSFNEKLFF. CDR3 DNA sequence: TGTGCCTGGAGTGTTTCTTTTAATGAAAAACTGTTTTTT. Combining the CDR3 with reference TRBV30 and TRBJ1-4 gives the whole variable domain SQTIHQWPATLVQPVGSPLSLECTVEGTSNPNLYWYRQAAGRGLQLLFYSVGIGQISSEVPQNLSASRPQDRQFILSSKKLLLSDSGFYLCAWSVSFNEKLFFGSGTQLSVL.

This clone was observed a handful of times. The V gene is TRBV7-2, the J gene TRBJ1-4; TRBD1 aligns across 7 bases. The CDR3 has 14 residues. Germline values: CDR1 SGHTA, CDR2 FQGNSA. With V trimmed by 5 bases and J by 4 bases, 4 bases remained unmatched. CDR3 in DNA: TGTGCCAGCAGCGCCGGACAGGTTAATGAAAAACTGTTTTTT. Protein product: CASSAGQVNEKLFF. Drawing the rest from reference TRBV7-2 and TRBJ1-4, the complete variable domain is GAGVSQSPSNKVTEKGKDVELRCDPISGHTALYWYRQSLGQGLEFLIYFQGNSAPDKSGLPSDRFSAERTGGSVSTLTIQRTQQEDSAVYLCASSAGQVNEKLFFGSGTQLSVL.

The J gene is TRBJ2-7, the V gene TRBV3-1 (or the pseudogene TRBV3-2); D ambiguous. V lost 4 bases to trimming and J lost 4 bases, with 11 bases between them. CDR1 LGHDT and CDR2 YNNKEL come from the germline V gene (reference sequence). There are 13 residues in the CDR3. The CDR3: CASSRAEKYEQYF. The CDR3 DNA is TGTGCCAGCAGCCGCGCGGAGAAGTACGAGCAGTACTTC.

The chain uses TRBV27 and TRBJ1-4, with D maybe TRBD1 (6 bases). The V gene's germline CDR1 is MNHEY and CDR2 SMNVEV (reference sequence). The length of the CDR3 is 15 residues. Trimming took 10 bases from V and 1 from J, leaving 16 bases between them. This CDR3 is CAINGSRGTNEKLFF. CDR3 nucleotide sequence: TGTGCCATCAACGGAAGCAGGGGAACTAATGAAAAACTGTTTTTT. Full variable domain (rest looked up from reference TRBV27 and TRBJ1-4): EAQVTQNPRYLITVTGKKLTVTCSQNMNHEYMSWYRQDPGLGLRQIYYSMNVEVTDKGDVPEGYKVSRKEKRNFPLILESPSPNQTSLYFCAINGSRGTNEKLFFGSGTQLSVL.

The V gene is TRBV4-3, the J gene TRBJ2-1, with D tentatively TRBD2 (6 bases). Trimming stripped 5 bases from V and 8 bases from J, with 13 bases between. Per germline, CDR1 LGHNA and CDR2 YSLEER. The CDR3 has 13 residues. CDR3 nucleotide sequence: TGCGCCAGCAGCAGACTAGTGGGGGATGAGCAGTTCTTC. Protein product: CASSRLVGDEQFF.

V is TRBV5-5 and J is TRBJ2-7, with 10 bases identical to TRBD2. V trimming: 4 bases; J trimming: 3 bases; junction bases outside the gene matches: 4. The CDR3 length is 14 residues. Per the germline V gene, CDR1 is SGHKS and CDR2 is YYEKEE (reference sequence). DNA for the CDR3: TGTGCCAGCAGCGTCGTAGCGGGAGGCTACGAGCAGTACTTC. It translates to CASSVVAGGYEQYF.

The DNA of the CDR3 is TGTGCCAGCAATCACCCGGGCGGCGAGCAGTTCTTC. This codes for CASNHPGGEQFF. The chain recombines TRBV2 with TRBJ2-1, with D uncertain. Trimming stripped 7 bases from V and 10 bases from J, with 14 bases between. Germline assignment: CDR1 SNHLY and CDR2 FYNNEI. The CDR3 has 12 amino acids. The complete variable domain, with remaining parts taken from reference TRBV2 and TRBJ2-1, reads EPEVTQTPSHQVTQMGQEVILRCVPISNHLYFYWYRQILGQKVEFLVSFYNNEISEKSEIFDDQFSVERPDGSNFTLKIRSTKLEDSAMYFCASNHPGGEQFFGPGTRLTVL.

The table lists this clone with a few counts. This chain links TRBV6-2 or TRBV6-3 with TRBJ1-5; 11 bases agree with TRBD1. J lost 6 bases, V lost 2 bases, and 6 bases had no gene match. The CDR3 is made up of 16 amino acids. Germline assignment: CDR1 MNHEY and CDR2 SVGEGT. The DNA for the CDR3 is TGTGCCAGCAGTTACCCCGGGACAGGGGGAAGTCAGCCCCAGCATTTT. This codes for CASSYPGTGGSQPQHF.

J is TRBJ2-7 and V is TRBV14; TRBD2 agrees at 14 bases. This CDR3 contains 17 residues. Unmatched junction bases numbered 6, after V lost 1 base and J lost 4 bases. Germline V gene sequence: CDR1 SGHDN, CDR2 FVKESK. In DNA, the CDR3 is TGTGCCAGCAGCCAAGGGTCGGGACTAGCGGGAGTGTACGAGCAGTACTTC. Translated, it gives CASSQGSGLAGVYEQYF.

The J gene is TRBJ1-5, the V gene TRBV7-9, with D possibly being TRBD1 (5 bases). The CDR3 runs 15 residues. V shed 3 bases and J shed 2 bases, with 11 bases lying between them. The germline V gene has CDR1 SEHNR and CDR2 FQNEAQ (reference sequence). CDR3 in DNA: TGTGCCAGCAGCTTGGGGGAAGTCGGCAATCAGCCCCAGCATTTT. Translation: CASSLGEVGNQPQHF.

The CDR3 is CASSSPAGTEKYF. In DNA form, the CDR3 reads TGTGCCAGTAGTAGTCCTGCCGGGACAGAGAAGTACTTC. V and J are TRBV19 and TRBJ2-7; 7 nucleotides align to TRBD1. Germline trimming cut 4 bases from V and 11 bases from J; bases unmatched to any gene: 11. From germline, CDR1 is LNHDA and CDR2 SQIVND (reference sequence). CDR3 length: 13 amino acids.

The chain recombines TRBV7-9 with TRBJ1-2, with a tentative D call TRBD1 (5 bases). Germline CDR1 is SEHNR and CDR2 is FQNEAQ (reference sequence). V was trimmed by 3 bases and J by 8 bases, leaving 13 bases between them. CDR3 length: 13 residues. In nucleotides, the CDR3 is TGTGCCAGCAGCTTTCGGGGGATCGCGGGCTACACCTTC. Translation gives CASSFRGIAGYTF.

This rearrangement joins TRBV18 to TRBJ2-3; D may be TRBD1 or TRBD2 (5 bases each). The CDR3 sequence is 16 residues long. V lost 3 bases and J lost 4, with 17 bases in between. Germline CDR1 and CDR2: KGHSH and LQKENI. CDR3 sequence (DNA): TGTGCCAGCTCACCCGAGGGACCGAGCGTCCCAGATACGCAGTATTTT. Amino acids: CASSPEGPSVPDTQYF.

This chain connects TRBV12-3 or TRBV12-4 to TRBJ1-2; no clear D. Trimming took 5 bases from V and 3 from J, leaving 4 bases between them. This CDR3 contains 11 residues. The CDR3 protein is CASSLYYGYTF. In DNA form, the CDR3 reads TGTGCCAGCAGTCTTTACTATGGCTACACCTTC.

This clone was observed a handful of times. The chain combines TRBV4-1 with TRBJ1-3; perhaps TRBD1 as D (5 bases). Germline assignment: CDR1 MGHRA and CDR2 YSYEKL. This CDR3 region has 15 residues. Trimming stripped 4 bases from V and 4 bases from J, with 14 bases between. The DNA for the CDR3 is TGCGCCAGCAGCCCCGGGGCCCTCTTAGGAAACACCATATATTTT. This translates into CASSPGALLGNTIYF.